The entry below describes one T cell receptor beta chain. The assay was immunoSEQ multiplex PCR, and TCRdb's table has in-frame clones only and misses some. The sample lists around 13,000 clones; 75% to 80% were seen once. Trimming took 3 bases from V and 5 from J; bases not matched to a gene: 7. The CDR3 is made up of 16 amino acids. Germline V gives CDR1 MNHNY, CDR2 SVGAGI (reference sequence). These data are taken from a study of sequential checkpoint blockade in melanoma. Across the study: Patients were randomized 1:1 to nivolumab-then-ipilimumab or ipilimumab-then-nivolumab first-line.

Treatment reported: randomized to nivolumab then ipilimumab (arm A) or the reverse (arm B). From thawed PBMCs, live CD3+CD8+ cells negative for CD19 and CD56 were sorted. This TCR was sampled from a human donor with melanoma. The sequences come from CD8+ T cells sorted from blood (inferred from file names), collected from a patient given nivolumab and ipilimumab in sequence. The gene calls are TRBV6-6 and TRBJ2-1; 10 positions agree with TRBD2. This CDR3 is CASSYLLAGRNNEQFF. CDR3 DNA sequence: TGTGCCAGCAGTTATCTACTAGCGGGGAGAAACAATGAGCAGTTCTTC.